This is a list of T cell receptor beta chains from one sample in a study of patients and donors after allogeneic stem cell transplantation. From the RT-PCR reads, TCRdb called clonotypes with MiXCR, one entry per CDR3 protein. The sample contains 390,000 or so distinct CDR3 sequences, about a sixth of which appear only once. What was sequenced was blood, either unsorted or a sorted T cell fraction (not recorded which). The origin of the receptors is a human donor who was either an allogeneic HSCT recipient or a stem cell or donor lymphocyte infusion donor (not recorded which). It is not recorded whose cells these are; they may come from a transplant donor. The conserved cysteine and the conserved F or W are not part of the CDR3 here. Fields, in order: CDR3 length, V gene, CDR3 protein.

length: 10; V: TRBV19; CDR3: ASSINFSPLH
length: 12; V: TRBV5-1; CDR3: ASSFAWIDNEQF
length: 11; V: TRBV30; CDR3: AWSDGPSYGYT
length: 11; V: TRBV12-3/TRBV12-4; CDR3: ASSFRTGYGYT
length: 13; V: TRBV12-3/TRBV12-4; CDR3: ASSRSSGSIYEQY
length: 12; V: TRBV6-1; CDR3: ASRRDRGNYGYT
length: 11; V: TRBV27; CDR3: ASSFRVSYEQY
length: 11; V: TRBV5-4; CDR3: ASSLMGKAGYT
length: 14; V: TRBV5-6; CDR3: ASSADRGTSTGELF
length: 17; V: TRBV11-2; CDR3: ASSLLLAGGKQRTGELF
length: 15; V: TRBV6-1; CDR3: ASSPRLAGREKETQY
length: 14; V: TRBV4-2; CDR3: ASSQDGTSGGETQY
length: 12; V: TRBV6-5; CDR3: ASSSGLAVYEQY
length: 16; V: TRBV6-1; CDR3: ASRPGQGKFSGANVLT
length: 10; V: TRBV11-2; CDR3: ASSRMNTEAF
length: 11; V: TRBV20-1; CDR3: SAGDSTTGGYT
length: 14; V: TRBV7-6; CDR3: ASSFHGGVKGEKLF
length: 13; V: TRBV7-3; CDR3: ASSATGMGNYGYT
length: 12; V: TRBV4-3; CDR3: ASSSQDRGGEQY
length: 11; V: TRBV2; CDR3: ASRTEEIGELF
length: 13; V: TRBV20-1; CDR3: SALPRVRSSYEQY
length: 12; V: TRBV20-1; CDR3: SASLAGLENIQY
length: 13; V: TRBV12-3/TRBV12-4; CDR3: ASENRGPSGNTIY
length: 14; V: TRBV4-3; CDR3: ASSPSGLTRDYEQY
length: 12; V: TRBV7-9; CDR3: ASVLAPGGHEQY
length: 14; V: TRBV7-3; CDR3: ASSPGASTRIGELF
length: 17; V: TRBV11-2; CDR3: ASSSSGTSGSWVGETQY